The rows below give T cell receptor beta chains drawn from one sample of a study of PD-1 blockade in classical Hodgkin lymphoma. Libraries were prepared by immunoSEQ multiplex PCR; TCRdb keeps only in-frame clonotypes and omits some of them. The table lists several thousand clones, about 70% of them singletons. The sample here was peripheral blood mononuclear cells (PBMCs), taken before the second cycle of nivolumab. Receptors were obtained from a human donor with classical Hodgkin lymphoma. Both conserved end residues are part of each CDR3. The order of the fields is V gene, D gene, clone size, J gene, CDR3 protein, CDR3 DNA. A D gene is named only where the DNA matches it firmly. Clone size is shown for a subset of rows, as once, few, many or a class of expanded clone.

TRBV5-4,-,-,TRBJ2-7,CASSPMAQGFYEQYF,TGTGCCAGCAGCCCCATGGCGCAGGGATTCTACGAGCAGTACTTC
TRBV20-1,-,-,TRBJ2-7,CSAPTPYEQYF,TGCAGTGCTCCGACTCCCTACGAGCAGTACTTC
TRBV9,-,-,TRBJ1-5,CASSVGGSNQPQHF,TGTGCCAGCAGCGTAGGCGGTAGCAATCAGCCCCAGCATTTT
TRBV19,-,once,TRBJ2-5,CASSWTLQETQYF,TGTGCCAGTAGTTGGACCCTCCAAGAGACCCAGTACTTC
TRBV5-1,TRBD2,once,TRBJ2-7,CASRIAGGSGEQYF,TGCGCCAGCAGAATAGCGGGAGGGTCTGGCGAGCAGTACTTC
TRBV7-2,TRBD2,-,TRBJ2-1,CASSLEGGPYNEQFF,TGTGCCAGCAGCTTAGAGGGAGGGCCTTACAATGAGCAGTTCTTC
TRBV15,-,-,TRBJ2-3,CATSSEGLREYF,TGTGCCACCAGCAGCGAAGGCCTTAGGGAGTATTTT
TRBV5-6,TRBD1,few,TRBJ2-3,CASSTGQGTDTQYF,TGTGCCAGCAGCACCGGACAGGGCACAGATACGCAGTATTTT
TRBV28,-,-,TRBJ1-1,CASSLLLGMNTEAFF,TGTGCCAGCAGTTTATTATTGGGGATGAACACTGAAGCTTTCTTT
TRBV28,-,large,TRBJ2-7,CASSFGASKHYEQYF,TGTGCCAGCAGTTTTGGCGCGTCTAAACACTACGAGCAGTACTTC
TRBV30,-,-,TRBJ2-3,CAWSRRSADTQYF,TGTGCCTGGAGTAGGCGGTCGGCAGATACGCAGTATTTT
TRBV13,TRBD2,-,TRBJ2-3,CASTRLAGITDTQYF,TGTGCCAGCACCAGGCTAGCGGGAATAACAGATACGCAGTATTTT
TRBV28,-,-,TRBJ2-1,CASMRGGSPSYNEQFF,TGTGCCAGCATGAGGGGGGGCAGTCCCTCCTACAATGAGCAGTTCTTC
TRBV4-3,-,-,TRBJ2-7,CASSQDPGNHYEQYF,TGCGCCAGCAGCCAAGATCCCGGTAACCACTACGAGCAGTACTTC
TRBV28,TRBD1,-,TRBJ1-1,CASKTDRQNTEAFF,TGTGCCAGCAAAACGGACAGGCAGAACACTGAAGCTTTCTTT
TRBV4-3,-,-,TRBJ1-1,CASSQDRRNTEAFF,TGCGCCAGCAGCCAAGATCGGCGGAACACTGAAGCTTTCTTT
TRBV27,-,-,TRBJ2-1,CASSLLRPGKDEQFF,TGTGCCAGCAGTTTACTACGACCGGGGAAGGATGAGCAGTTCTTC
TRBV19,-,-,TRBJ2-7,CASSTRTDGEQYF,TGTGCCAGTAGTACCCGGACAGATGGCGAGCAGTACTTC
TRBV2,-,-,TRBJ2-1,CASSSKGYEQFF,TGTGCCAGCAGTTCGAAAGGTTATGAGCAGTTCTTC
TRBV28,-,-,TRBJ2-3,CASSSTRGGTDTQYF,TGTGCCAGCAGTTCCACGAGGGGGGGAACAGATACGCAGTATTTT
TRBV6-5,TRBD1,-,TRBJ1-5,CASRRTGRNQPQHF,TGTGCCAGCAGGAGGACAGGGCGGAATCAGCCCCAGCATTTT
TRBV25-1,-,-,TRBJ2-7,CASSDGDAGYEQYF,TGTGCCAGCAGTGATGGGGACGCCGGGTACGAGCAGTACTTC